These T cell receptor beta chains were read from a single sample in a study of cytomegalovirus exposure and HLA in healthy donors. Here immunoSEQ multiplex PCR was the method, and the copy in TCRdb shows in-frame clones only, minus some. The sample lists more than 90,000 clones, approximately 80% seen once, with approximately 23% in the top ten. Sequences were obtained from PBMCs. The receptors derive from a man aged 25 to 40 in good health and CMV-seropositive. The CDR3 runs from the conserved cysteine through the conserved F or W. Fields, in order: V gene, clone size, J gene, D gene, CDR3 DNA, CDR3 protein. The D gene is left open where the match is weak. Clone size is not always given. Where it is, it says once, few, many or a class for expanded clones.

TRBV9,.,TRBJ2-2,TRBD2,TGTGCCAGCAGCTCAGTTAGCGGGAGGGCCTCCGGGGAGCTGTTTTTT,CASSSVSGRASGELFF
TRBV30,.,TRBJ1-2,.,TGTGCCTTGGGGGCCTTTGTGCTTGGCTACACCTTC,CALGAFVLGYTF
TRBV18,.,TRBJ2-1,TRBD2,TGTGCCAGCTCACCTATAGCGGGGGGGCCAGGTGAGCAGTTCTTC,CASSPIAGGPGEQFF
TRBV5-4,.,TRBJ2-5,.,TGTGCCAGCAGCTTGGGGTCGGTGGAGACCCAGTACTTC,CASSLGSVETQYF
TRBV6-1,.,TRBJ1-1,.,TGTGCCAGCAGTGATCAGGCCCGAAACACTGAAGCTTTCTTT,CASSDQARNTEAFF
TRBV5-4,.,TRBJ2-5,TRBD2,TGTGCCAGCAGCCGGGGGGGGCAAGGGCAAGAGACCCAGTACTTC,CASSRGGQGQETQYF
TRBV7-2,once,TRBJ2-3,.,TGTGCCAGCAGCTTAAGCTCCAGGGGTAGGTCAGATACGCAGTATTTT,CASSLSSRGRSDTQYF
TRBV6-4,.,TRBJ2-1,.,TGTGCCAGCAGTGCTAGCTCGGAATACAATGAGCAGTTCTTC,CASSASSEYNEQFF
TRBV6-5,.,TRBJ1-6,.,TGTGCCAGCAGTCACAGGGATTTTAATTCACCCCTCCACTTT,CASSHRDFNSPLHF
TRBV7-9,.,TRBJ2-7,TRBD1,TGTGCCAGCAGCCGGACAGGGCCCTACGAGCAGTACTTC,CASSRTGPYEQYF
TRBV28,.,TRBJ2-7,.,TGTGCCAGCAGTTTAACAGAAGCTTTTAGCTCCTACGAGCAGTACTTC,CASSLTEAFSSYEQYF
TRBV18,.,TRBJ1-1,.,TGTGCCAGCTCACGAGACAGGCGGAGGACTGAAGCTTTCTTT,CASSRDRRRTEAFF
TRBV9,.,TRBJ2-3,TRBD2,TGTGCCAGCAGCGTAGAACTAGCGGGGGGTATGGATACGCAGTATTTT,CASSVELAGGMDTQYF
TRBV5-1,.,TRBJ1-1,TRBD1,TGCGCCAGCAGCCCGAGGGGGCGCCGGAACACTGAAGCTTTCTTT,CASSPRGRRNTEAFF
TRBV10-3,once,TRBJ1-1,.,TGTGCCACCCGGAACACAGGGCCGAACACTGAAGCTTTCTTT,CATRNTGPNTEAFF